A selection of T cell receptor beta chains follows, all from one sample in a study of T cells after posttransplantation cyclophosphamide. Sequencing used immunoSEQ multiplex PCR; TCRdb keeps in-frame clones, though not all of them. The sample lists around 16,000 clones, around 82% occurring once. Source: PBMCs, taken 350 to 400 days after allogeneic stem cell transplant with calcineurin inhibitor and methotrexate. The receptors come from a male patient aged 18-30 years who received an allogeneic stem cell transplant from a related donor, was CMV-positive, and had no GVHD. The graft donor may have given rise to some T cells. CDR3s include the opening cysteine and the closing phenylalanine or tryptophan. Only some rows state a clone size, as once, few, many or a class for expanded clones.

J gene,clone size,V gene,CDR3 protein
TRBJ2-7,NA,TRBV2,CASSELGQESYEQYF
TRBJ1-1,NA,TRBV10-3,CAISELITGTGYFGNTEAFF
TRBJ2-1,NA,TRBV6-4,CASSDSGTTNEQFF
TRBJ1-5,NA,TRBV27,CASSLTGISNQPQHF
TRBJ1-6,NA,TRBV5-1,CASSLLGLGVSHF
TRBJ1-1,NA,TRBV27,CASWKRGGVDTEAFF
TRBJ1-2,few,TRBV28,CASRPRGEGYTF
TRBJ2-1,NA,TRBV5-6,CASSRGREPHNEQFF
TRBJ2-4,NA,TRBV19,CASSRSLAGGAPAKNIQYF
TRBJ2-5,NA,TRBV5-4,CASSLTSGRGLETQYF
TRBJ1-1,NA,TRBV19,CASLGRSINTEAFF
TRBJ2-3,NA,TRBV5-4,CASSLAGLAVSTDTQYF
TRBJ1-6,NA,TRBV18,CASSPTTTWDRGLLSPLHF
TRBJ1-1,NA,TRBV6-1,CASSVDMNTEAFF
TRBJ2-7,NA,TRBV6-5,CASSYSPGTGYEQYF
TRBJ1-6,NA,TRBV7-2,CASSLWSDPSPLHF
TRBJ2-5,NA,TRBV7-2,CASSSRGTQYF
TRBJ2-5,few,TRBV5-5,CASSFGTGAGETQYF
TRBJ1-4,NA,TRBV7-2,CASSWGDSRRGKLFF
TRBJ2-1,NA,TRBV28,CASSLSGGLGLREQFF
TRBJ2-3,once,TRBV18,CASSHGVPNALTDTQYF
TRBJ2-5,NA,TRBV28,CASSLGRGETQYF
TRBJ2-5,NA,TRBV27,CASSADYFQETQYF
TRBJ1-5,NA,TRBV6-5,CASSGDSSYNQPQHF
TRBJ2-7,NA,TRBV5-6,CASSRDSNSYEQYF
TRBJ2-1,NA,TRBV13,CASSSRLAGPLLYSEQFF
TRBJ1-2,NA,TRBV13,CASSSRQGENGYTF
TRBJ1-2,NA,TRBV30,CAWGSPGQGREYGYTF
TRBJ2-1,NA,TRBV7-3,CASSLRVGQGRSEQFF
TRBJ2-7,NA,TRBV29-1,CSVAGLAFGEQYF
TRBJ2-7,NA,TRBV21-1,CASSHSWRQGLPSGGYGQYF
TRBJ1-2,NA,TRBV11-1,CASSRTGNYGYTF
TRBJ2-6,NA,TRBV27,CASSFIGGSSGANVLTF
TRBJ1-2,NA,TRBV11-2,CASSLGRGRDGYTF
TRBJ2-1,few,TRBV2,CAIKAREGRSEQFF
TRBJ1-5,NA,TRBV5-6,CASSPGDNQPQHF
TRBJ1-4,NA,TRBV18,CASSPTGQRQNEKLFF
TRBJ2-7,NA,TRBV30,CAWRNRGLSSYEQYF
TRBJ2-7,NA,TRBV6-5,CASSYERGASEQYF